One T cell receptor (beta chain) is described in this entry. The antigen remains unidentified. The data are from a study of CD8 T cells in ankylosing spondylitis. General study results and limits: The disease-linked clones had a CD8+ phenotype and low blood frequencies. Certain motif variants had earlier been reported in reactive arthritis synovial fluid and blood. Matched ankylosing spondylitis synovial fluid reportedly contained a significantly enriched population of disease-linked clones. About 8 highly homologous variants made up a TCR beta motif, and this motif appeared characteristic of ankylosing spondylitis blood.

It was by quantitative 5'-RACE with molecular barcodes that TCR beta libraries were made. TCRdb recomputed calls from the 5' RACE reads with MiXCR, one row per CDR3 protein. The sample has 400,000 to 450,000 distinct CDR3 sequences, roughly 15% seen once. Trimming took 4 bases from V and 9 from J, leaving 14 bases between them. CDR1 and CDR2 (germline): LNHDA, SQIVND (reference sequence). The CDR3 runs 13 residues. The rearrangement links TRBV19 to TRBJ2-3; D might be TRBD2 (6 bases). This TCR was recovered from a male donor with ankylosing spondylitis. Sequenced material: blood, either unsorted or a sorted T cell fraction (not recorded which). CDR3 protein: CASSTLGGRTQYF. In nucleotides, the CDR3 is TGTGCCAGTAGTACCCTCGGAGGGAGAACGCAGTATTTT.